The 6 T cell receptor beta chains given below trace back to one sample, sequenced in a study of OX40 agonist ivuxolimab in advanced cancers. Here immunoSEQ multiplex PCR was the method, and the copy in TCRdb shows in-frame clones only, minus some. The table includes about 40,000 clones, approximately 88% detected once. The sample in question was CD4+ or CD8+ T cells sorted from blood, obtained in a trial of the OX40 agonist ivuxolimab. These receptors all come from an adult with an advanced solid tumor such as melanoma, head and neck, liver or kidney cancer.

The chain is built from TRBV7-6 and TRBJ2-5; maybe TRBD2 (6 bases). The CDR3 contains 15 residues. V shed 1 base and J shed 5 bases, with 14 bases lying between them. Germline V gives CDR1 SGHVS, CDR2 FNYEAQ. The CDR3 nucleotides are TGTGCCAGCAGCTTAGAGGCAGGGACTGGGGAGACCCAGTACTTC. Translation: CASSLEAGTGETQYF.

This clone has only a few counts. This sample also contains other DNA sequences that code for the same CDR3. This chain links TRBV7-9 with TRBJ2-1; 12 bases map to TRBD2. The CDR3 runs 15 residues. Trimming at V came to 3 bases and at J to 8 bases, leaving 5 bases not matched to a gene. From germline, CDR1 is SEHNR and CDR2 FQNEAQ (reference sequence). CDR3 residues: CASSFPTSGSDEQFF. The CDR3 DNA sequence: TGTGCCAGCAGCTTTCCGACTAGCGGGAGCGATGAGCAGTTCTTC.

V is TRBV5-4 and J is TRBJ2-1, with 8 bases matching TRBD2. V was clipped by 4 bases and J by 4 bases; unmatched bases: 7. Per germline, CDR1 SGHNT and CDR2 YYREEE (reference sequence). The CDR3 contains 15 residues. The CDR3 region is CASSPGGLEYNEQFF. For the CDR3, the DNA is TGTGCCAGCAGCCCGGGGGGACTAGAGTACAATGAGCAGTTCTTC.

This clone was seen a handful of times. The chain carries TRBV15 and TRBJ2-5, with D possibly matching TRBD2 (5 bases). CDR1 LNHNV and CDR2 YYDKDF come from the germline V gene (reference sequence). The CDR3 has 16 residues. Deletions cut 1 base from V and 7 bases from J, with 19 bases between. This CDR3 is CATSRVKLAAGGTQYF. The CDR3 DNA reads as TGTGCCACCAGCAGAGTGAAGCTAGCCGCCGGTGGGACCCAGTACTTC.

J is TRBJ2-7 and V is TRBV14; 7 positions match TRBD1. Germline values: CDR1 SGHDN, CDR2 FVKESK. The ends lost 0 bases at V and 2 bases at J; junction bases unmatched: 7. This CDR3 has 16 residues. CDR3 amino acids: CASSQEPLGQTYEQYF. CDR3 DNA sequence: TGTGCCAGCAGCCAAGAACCGCTGGGACAGACCTACGAGCAGTACTTC.

The chain is built from TRBV9 and TRBJ1-2, with a possible D match to TRBD1 (6 bases). With 2 bases removed from V and 2 bases from J, the gap between germline ends came to 10 bases. The CDR3 runs to 14 residues. Germline values: CDR1 SGDLS, CDR2 YYNGEE. The DNA of the CDR3 is TGTGCCAGCAGCGTGGACAGTATAAACTATGGCTACACCTTC. Amino acids: CASSVDSINYGYTF.